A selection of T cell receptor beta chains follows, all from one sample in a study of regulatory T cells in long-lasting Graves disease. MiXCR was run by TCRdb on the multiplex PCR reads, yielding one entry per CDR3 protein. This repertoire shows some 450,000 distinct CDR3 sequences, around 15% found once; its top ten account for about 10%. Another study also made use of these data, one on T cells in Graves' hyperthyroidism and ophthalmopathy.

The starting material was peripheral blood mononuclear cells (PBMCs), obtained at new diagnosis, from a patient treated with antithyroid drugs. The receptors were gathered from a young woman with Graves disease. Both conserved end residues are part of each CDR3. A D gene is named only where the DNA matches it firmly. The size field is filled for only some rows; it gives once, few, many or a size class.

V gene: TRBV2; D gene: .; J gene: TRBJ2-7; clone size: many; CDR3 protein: CASSEARQLYEQYF; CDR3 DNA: TGTGCCAGCAGTGAAGCGCGACAGCTCTACGAGCAGTACTTC
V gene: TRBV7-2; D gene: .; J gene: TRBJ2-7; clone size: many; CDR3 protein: CASSLGTIYYEQYF; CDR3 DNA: TGTGCCAGCAGCTTAGGGACTATATACTACGAGCAGTACTTC
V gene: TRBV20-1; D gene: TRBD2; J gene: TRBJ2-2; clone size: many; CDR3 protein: CSARLAGSNTGELFF; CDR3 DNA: TGCAGTGCTAGGCTAGCGGGATCGAACACCGGGGAGCTGTTTTTT
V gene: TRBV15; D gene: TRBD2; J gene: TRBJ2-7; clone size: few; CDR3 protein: CATSRRTSGPYEQYF; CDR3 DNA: TGTGCCACCAGCAGAAGGACTAGCGGCCCCTACGAGCAGTACTTC
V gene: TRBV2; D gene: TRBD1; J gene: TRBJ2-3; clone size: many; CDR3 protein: CASGRQGTDTQYF; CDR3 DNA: TGTGCCAGCGGCCGACAGGGAACAGATACGCAGTATTTT
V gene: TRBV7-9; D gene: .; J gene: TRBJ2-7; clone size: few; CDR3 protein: CASTKPGTYEQYF; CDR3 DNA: TGTGCCAGCACCAAGCCCGGGACTTACGAGCAGTACTTC
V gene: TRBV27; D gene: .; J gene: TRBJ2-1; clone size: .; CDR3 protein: CASSHGRGEQFF; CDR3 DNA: TGTGCCAGCTCCCACGGGCGGGGTGAGCAGTTCTTC
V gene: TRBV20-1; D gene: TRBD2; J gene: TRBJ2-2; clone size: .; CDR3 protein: CSARDSSSGSFTGELFF; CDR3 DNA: TGCAGTGCTAGAGATTCGTCTAGCGGGAGTTTCACCGGGGAGCTGTTTTTT
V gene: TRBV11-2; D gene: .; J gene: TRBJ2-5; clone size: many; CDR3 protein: CASSFRGGQETQYF; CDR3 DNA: TGTGCCAGCAGCTTTAGAGGTGGGCAAGAGACCCAGTACTTC
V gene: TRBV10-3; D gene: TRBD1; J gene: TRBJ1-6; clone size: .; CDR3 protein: CAITAGTENSPLHF; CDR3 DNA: TGTGCCATCACCGCCGGGACAGAGAATTCACCCCTCCACTTT
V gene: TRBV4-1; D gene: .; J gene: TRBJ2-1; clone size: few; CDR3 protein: CASSHPGEVGEQFF; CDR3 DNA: TGCGCCAGCAGCCATCCGGGAGAAGTAGGTGAGCAGTTCTTC
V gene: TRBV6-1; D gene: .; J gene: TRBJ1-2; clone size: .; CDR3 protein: CASSERGPNYGYTF; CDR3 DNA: TGTGCCAGCAGTGAGCGGGGACCTAACTATGGCTACACCTTC
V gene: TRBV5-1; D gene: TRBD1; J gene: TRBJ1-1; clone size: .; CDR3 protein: CASSPGQGVSMNTEAFF; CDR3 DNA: TGCGCCAGCAGCCCAGGACAGGGGGTCTCGATGAACACTGAAGCTTTCTTT
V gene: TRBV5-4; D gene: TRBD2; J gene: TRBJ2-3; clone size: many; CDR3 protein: CASSLRLAGVVDTQYF; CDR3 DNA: TGTGCCAGCAGCTTGAGACTAGCGGGAGTGGTAGATACGCAGTATTTT
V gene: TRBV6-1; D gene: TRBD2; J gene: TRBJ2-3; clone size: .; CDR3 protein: CVSRPSYTGTSGRAPTDTQYF; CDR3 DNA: TGTGTCAGCAGGCCTTCATATACCGGGACTAGCGGGAGGGCACCAACAGATACGCAGTATTTT
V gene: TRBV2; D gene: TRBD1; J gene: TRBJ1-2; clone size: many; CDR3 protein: CASSARQGANGYTF; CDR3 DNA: TGTGCCAGCAGTGCTCGACAGGGGGCAAATGGCTACACCTTC
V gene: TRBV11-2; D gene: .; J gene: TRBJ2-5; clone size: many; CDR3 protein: CASSLTKETQYF; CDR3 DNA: TGTGCCAGCAGCTTAACTAAAGAGACCCAGTACTTC
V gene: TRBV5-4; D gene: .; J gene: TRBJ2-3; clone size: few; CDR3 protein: CASTPSGTTDTQYF; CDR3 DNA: TGTGCCAGCACTCCCTCGGGGACCACAGATACGCAGTATTTT
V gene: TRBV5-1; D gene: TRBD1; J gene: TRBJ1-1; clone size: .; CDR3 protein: CASSSPGQGSPTNTEAFF; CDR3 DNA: TGCGCCAGCAGCTCACCGGGACAGGGAAGTCCGACGAACACTGAAGCTTTCTTT
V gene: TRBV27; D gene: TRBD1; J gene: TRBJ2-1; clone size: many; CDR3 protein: CASSSRDRAWDNEQFF; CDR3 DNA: TGTGCCAGCAGTTCCAGGGACAGGGCGTGGGACAATGAGCAGTTCTTC
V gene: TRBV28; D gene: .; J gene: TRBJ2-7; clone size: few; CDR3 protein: CASGVHEQYF; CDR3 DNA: TGTGCCAGCGGGGTCCACGAGCAGTACTTC
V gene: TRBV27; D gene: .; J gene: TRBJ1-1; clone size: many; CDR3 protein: CASSPGQWVNTEAFF; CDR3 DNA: TGTGCCAGCAGTCCTGGACAGTGGGTGAACACTGAAGCTTTCTTT
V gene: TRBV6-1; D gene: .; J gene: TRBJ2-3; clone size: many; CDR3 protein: CASSEAIAPSTDTQYF; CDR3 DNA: TGTGCCAGCAGTGAAGCGATCGCGCCGAGCACAGATACGCAGTATTTT
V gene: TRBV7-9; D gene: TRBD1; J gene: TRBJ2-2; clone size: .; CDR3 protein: CASKGDRAADTGELFF; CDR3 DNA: TGTGCCAGCAAAGGAGACAGGGCCGCCGACACCGGGGAGCTGTTTTTT
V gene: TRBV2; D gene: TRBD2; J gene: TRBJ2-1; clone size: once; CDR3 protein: CASSGSLAAQNNEQFF; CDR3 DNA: TGTGCCAGCAGTGGGTCACTAGCGGCCCAAAACAATGAGCAGTTCTTC
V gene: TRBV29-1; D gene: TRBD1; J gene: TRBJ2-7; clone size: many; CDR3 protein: CSVKRGQLGPYEQYF; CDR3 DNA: TGCAGCGTCAAACGGGGACAGCTTGGGCCCTACGAGCAGTACTTC